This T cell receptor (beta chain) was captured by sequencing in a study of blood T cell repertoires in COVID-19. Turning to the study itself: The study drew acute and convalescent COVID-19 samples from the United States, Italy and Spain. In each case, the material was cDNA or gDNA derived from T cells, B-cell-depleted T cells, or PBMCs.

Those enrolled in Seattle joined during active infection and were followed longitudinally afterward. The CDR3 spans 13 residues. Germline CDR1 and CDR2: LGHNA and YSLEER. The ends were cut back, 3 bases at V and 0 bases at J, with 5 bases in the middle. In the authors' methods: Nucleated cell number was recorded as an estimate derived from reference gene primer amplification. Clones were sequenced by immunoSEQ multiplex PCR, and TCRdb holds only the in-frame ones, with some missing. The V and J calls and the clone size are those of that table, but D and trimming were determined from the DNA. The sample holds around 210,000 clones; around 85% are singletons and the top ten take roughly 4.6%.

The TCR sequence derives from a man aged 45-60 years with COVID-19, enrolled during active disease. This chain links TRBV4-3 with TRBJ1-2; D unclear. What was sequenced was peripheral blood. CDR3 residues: CASSHRANYGYTF. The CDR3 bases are TGCGCCAGCAGCCACCGTGCTAACTATGGCTACACCTTC.